This T cell receptor (beta chain) was sequenced during a study of vaccination and CD4 T cells after COVID-19. On the study more broadly: The control cultures got either a CEFX pool, an HIV-1 Nef pool, or no peptide at all.

The length of the CDR3 is 16 residues. Germline V gives CDR1 SGHTA, CDR2 FQGNSA. V lost 0 bases to trimming and J lost 0 bases, with 9 bases between them. Sequenced with the Oncomine TCR Beta short-read assay was DNA taken from cultured CD4+ T cells. TCRdb called the PCR reads again in MiXCR, with one record for every CDR3 protein. Of some 14,000 distinct CDR3 sequences listed, 55% to 75% are singletons. The study, taken as a whole, reports: Median SARS-CoV-2-reactive clonotypes rose from approximately 21 to 38, not significantly.

Treatment in this sample: approximately nine-day PBMC culture with coronavirus spike peptide pools or control peptides (ViraFEST assay). Via ViraFEST, peptide pools expanded antigen-specific T cells before TCR sequencing. More than 1.5 million PBMCs per well were cultured with around 10 IU/ml IL-2 and about 10 ug/ml peptide pools. Regarding this clonotype: Antigen unknown.

This chain connects TRBV7-2 to TRBJ1-3; the D is unclear. The sequenced material came from CD4+ T cells from blood, cultured in vitro. This sequence originates from a human donor who had recovered from COVID-19. CDR3 sequence reads: CASSLAVRSSGNTIYF. In nucleotides, the CDR3 is TGTGCCAGCAGCTTAGCGGTCAGGAGCTCTGGAAACACCATATATTTT.